Listed below are T cell receptor beta chains from one sample, sequenced in a study of T cell responses to AZD1222 COVID-19 vaccine. Data came from immunoSEQ multiplex PCR; TCRdb stores just in-frame clones and leaves some out. The table includes approximately 82,000 clones, roughly 85% detected once. The sample was peripheral blood, taken on day 0 of AZD1222 vaccination. The receptor source for this set is an adult in good health. CDR3s include the opening cysteine and the closing phenylalanine or tryptophan. A D gene is named only where the DNA matches it firmly. Only some rows state a clone size, as once, few, many or a class for expanded clones.

clone size: NA; D gene: NA; J gene: TRBJ2-7; V gene: TRBV29-1; CDR3 length: 13; CDR3 protein: CSGVGALTYEQYF; CDR3 DNA: TGCAGCGGGGTAGGGGCCCTAACCTACGAGCAGTACTTC
clone size: few; D gene: TRBD1; J gene: TRBJ1-4; V gene: TRBV5-4; CDR3 length: 15; CDR3 protein: CASSTGGTVNEKLFF; CDR3 DNA: TGTGCCAGCAGCACCGGCGGGACAGTTAATGAAAAACTGTTTTTT
clone size: NA; D gene: TRBD1; J gene: TRBJ1-6; V gene: TRBV5-1; CDR3 length: 16; CDR3 protein: CASSLPGQGAYSPLHF; CDR3 DNA: TGCGCCAGCAGCCTCCCGGGACAGGGGGCTTATTCACCCCTCCACTTT
clone size: NA; D gene: NA; J gene: TRBJ1-2; V gene: TRBV3-1/TRBV3-2; CDR3 length: 13; CDR3 protein: CASSQDIQRGYTF; CDR3 DNA: TGTGCCAGCAGCCAAGATATCCAACGAGGCTACACCTTC
clone size: NA; D gene: TRBD1; J gene: TRBJ1-1; V gene: TRBV28; CDR3 length: 13; CDR3 protein: CASGGQGAPEAFF; CDR3 DNA: TGTGCCAGCGGCGGACAGGGGGCCCCTGAAGCTTTCTTT
clone size: NA; D gene: NA; J gene: TRBJ1-2; V gene: TRBV7-9; CDR3 length: 13; CDR3 protein: CASSANGRDGYTF; CDR3 DNA: TGTGCCAGCAGCGCCAATGGGCGGGATGGCTACACCTTC
clone size: NA; D gene: TRBD1; J gene: TRBJ2-1; V gene: TRBV10-3; CDR3 length: 15; CDR3 protein: CAINTEGQGENEQFF; CDR3 DNA: TGTGCCATCAACACAGAGGGACAGGGGGAGAATGAGCAGTTCTTC
clone size: NA; D gene: NA; J gene: TRBJ1-2; V gene: TRBV2; CDR3 length: 12; CDR3 protein: CATARAAYGYTF; CDR3 DNA: TGTGCCACCGCTCGGGCTGCCTATGGCTACACCTTC
clone size: NA; D gene: NA; J gene: TRBJ2-1; V gene: TRBV28; CDR3 length: 16; CDR3 protein: CASSFQGGGVYNEQFF; CDR3 DNA: TGTGCCAGCAGTTTTCAGGGGGGAGGGGTCTACAATGAGCAGTTCTTC
clone size: NA; D gene: NA; J gene: TRBJ2-1; V gene: TRBV25-1; CDR3 length: 12; CDR3 protein: CAIGQAYNEQFF; CDR3 DNA: TGTGCCATAGGGCAGGCCTACAATGAGCAGTTCTTC
clone size: NA; D gene: NA; J gene: TRBJ2-3; V gene: TRBV28; CDR3 length: 13; CDR3 protein: CASSFNPADTQYF; CDR3 DNA: TGTGCCAGCAGTTTTAATCCCGCAGATACGCAGTATTTT
clone size: few; D gene: NA; J gene: TRBJ1-5; V gene: TRBV9; CDR3 length: 13; CDR3 protein: CASSVGDYQPQHF; CDR3 DNA: TGTGCCAGCAGCGTGGGGGACTATCAGCCCCAGCATTTT
clone size: many; D gene: NA; J gene: TRBJ2-7; V gene: TRBV27; CDR3 length: 14; CDR3 protein: CASSLTTWAYEQYF; CDR3 DNA: TGTGCCAGCAGTTTGACGACGTGGGCCTACGAGCAGTACTTC
clone size: NA; D gene: TRBD1; J gene: TRBJ1-5; V gene: TRBV19; CDR3 length: 14; CDR3 protein: CASTYRGGGQPQHF; CDR3 DNA: TGTGCCAGTACCTACAGGGGCGGTGGGCAGCCCCAGCATTTT
clone size: NA; D gene: NA; J gene: TRBJ2-3; V gene: TRBV7-9; CDR3 length: 15; CDR3 protein: CASSSDRASTDTQYF; CDR3 DNA: TGTGCCAGCAGCTCGGACAGAGCTAGCACAGATACGCAGTATTTT
clone size: NA; D gene: NA; J gene: TRBJ2-2; V gene: TRBV7-9; CDR3 length: 14; CDR3 protein: CASSLGSVYGELFF; CDR3 DNA: TGTGCCAGCAGCTTAGGTTCTGTTTACGGGGAGCTGTTTTTT
clone size: NA; D gene: NA; J gene: TRBJ1-4; V gene: TRBV2; CDR3 length: 15; CDR3 protein: CASNELIATNEKLFF; CDR3 DNA: TGTGCCAGCAATGAGTTGATTGCAACTAATGAAAAACTGTTTTTT
clone size: NA; D gene: NA; J gene: TRBJ2-7; V gene: TRBV20-1; CDR3 length: 11; CDR3 protein: CSVQRSYEQYF; CDR3 DNA: TGCAGTGTTCAGAGGTCCTACGAGCAGTACTTC
clone size: NA; D gene: NA; J gene: TRBJ1-3; V gene: TRBV9; CDR3 length: 15; CDR3 protein: CASSVYASIGNTIYF; CDR3 DNA: TGTGCCAGCAGCGTATACGCCTCAATCGGAAACACCATATATTTT
clone size: few; D gene: TRBD2; J gene: TRBJ2-1; V gene: TRBV25-1; CDR3 length: 17; CDR3 protein: CASSSPSVGGGHGEQFF; CDR3 DNA: TGTGCCAGCAGCAGCCCCTCGGTCGGGGGGGGCCACGGTGAGCAGTTCTTC
clone size: NA; D gene: NA; J gene: TRBJ1-2; V gene: TRBV3-1/TRBV3-2; CDR3 length: 13; CDR3 protein: CASSQQQGYGYTF; CDR3 DNA: TGTGCCAGCAGCCAACAGCAGGGCTATGGCTACACCTTC
clone size: NA; D gene: NA; J gene: TRBJ1-6; V gene: TRBV19; CDR3 length: 11; CDR3 protein: CASGEGITLHF; CDR3 DNA: TGTGCCAGTGGGGAAGGAATCACCCTCCACTTT
clone size: NA; D gene: NA; J gene: TRBJ1-2; V gene: TRBV3-1/TRBV3-2; CDR3 length: 15; CDR3 protein: CASSQNNRISHGYTF; CDR3 DNA: TGTGCCAGCAGCCAAAATAACAGGATCAGCCATGGCTACACCTTC
clone size: NA; D gene: NA; J gene: TRBJ2-7; V gene: TRBV9; CDR3 length: 14; CDR3 protein: CASSVTGSSYEQYF; CDR3 DNA: TGTGCCAGCAGCGTAACAGGGAGCTCCTACGAGCAGTACTTC
clone size: NA; D gene: NA; J gene: TRBJ1-1; V gene: TRBV28; CDR3 length: 13; CDR3 protein: CASSSSGRIEAFF; CDR3 DNA: TGTGCCAGCAGTTCCTCGGGCCGCATTGAAGCTTTCTTT
clone size: NA; D gene: TRBD1; J gene: TRBJ1-2; V gene: TRBV29-1; CDR3 length: 11; CDR3 protein: CSAWTGNGYTF; CDR3 DNA: TGCAGCGCCTGGACAGGGAATGGCTACACCTTC
clone size: once; D gene: NA; J gene: TRBJ2-5; V gene: TRBV27; CDR3 length: 15; CDR3 protein: CASSFYGGTLETQYF; CDR3 DNA: TGTGCCAGCAGTTTTTACGGGGGTACGTTAGAGACCCAGTACTTC
clone size: NA; D gene: NA; J gene: TRBJ1-1; V gene: TRBV19; CDR3 length: 15; CDR3 protein: CASSLLLLTNTEAFF; CDR3 DNA: TGTGCCAGTAGTCTGTTGCTCCTTACGAACACTGAAGCTTTCTTT
clone size: NA; D gene: NA; J gene: TRBJ1-1; V gene: TRBV9; CDR3 length: 13; CDR3 protein: CASSVDPAGEAFF; CDR3 DNA: TGTGCCAGCAGCGTAGATCCGGCCGGTGAAGCTTTCTTT
clone size: NA; D gene: TRBD1; J gene: TRBJ1-2; V gene: TRBV9; CDR3 length: 13; CDR3 protein: CASSVGQGDGYTF; CDR3 DNA: TGTGCCAGCAGCGTAGGACAGGGTGATGGCTACACCTTC
clone size: NA; D gene: TRBD1; J gene: TRBJ1-5; V gene: TRBV28; CDR3 length: 15; CDR3 protein: CASSQRDRGYFPQHF; CDR3 DNA: TGTGCCAGCAGTCAAAGGGACAGGGGTTATTTTCCCCAGCATTTT
clone size: once; D gene: NA; J gene: TRBJ2-3; V gene: TRBV5-1; CDR3 length: 14; CDR3 protein: CASSPRTTTDTQYF; CDR3 DNA: TGCGCCAGCAGCCCCCGGACCACCACAGATACGCAGTATTTT
clone size: once; D gene: NA; J gene: TRBJ2-7; V gene: TRBV19; CDR3 length: 15; CDR3 protein: CASSIGTRSLGEQYF; CDR3 DNA: TGTGCCAGTAGTATCGGGACAAGATCCTTGGGCGAGCAGTACTTC
clone size: few; D gene: NA; J gene: TRBJ1-1; V gene: TRBV6-2/TRBV6-3; CDR3 length: 14; CDR3 protein: CASSYSIVNTEAFF; CDR3 DNA: TGTGCCAGCAGTTACTCGATAGTGAACACTGAAGCTTTCTTT
clone size: NA; D gene: TRBD1; J gene: TRBJ2-7; V gene: TRBV7-2; CDR3 length: 15; CDR3 protein: CASSLAGTGAVEQYF; CDR3 DNA: TGTGCCAGCAGCTTAGCGGGGACAGGGGCAGTCGAGCAGTACTTC
clone size: once; D gene: NA; J gene: TRBJ1-1; V gene: TRBV15; CDR3 length: 13; CDR3 protein: CATSREQVSEAFF; CDR3 DNA: TGTGCCACCAGCAGAGAACAGGTCTCTGAAGCTTTCTTT
clone size: NA; D gene: NA; J gene: TRBJ2-3; V gene: TRBV2; CDR3 length: 16; CDR3 protein: CASSAAGGGNTDTQYF; CDR3 DNA: TGTGCCAGCAGTGCTGCCGGAGGGGGTAATACAGATACGCAGTATTTT
clone size: NA; D gene: NA; J gene: TRBJ2-2; V gene: TRBV7-7; CDR3 length: 17; CDR3 protein: CASSRTFGGAATGELFF; CDR3 DNA: TGTGCTAGCAGCCGAACTTTTGGGGGGGCCGCCACCGGGGAGCTGTTTTTT
clone size: NA; D gene: NA; J gene: TRBJ1-1; V gene: TRBV11-2; CDR3 length: 13; CDR3 protein: CASSLVRQAEAFF; CDR3 DNA: TGTGCCAGCAGCTTAGTTCGGCAAGCTGAAGCTTTCTTT
clone size: NA; D gene: TRBD1; J gene: TRBJ1-1; V gene: TRBV5-1; CDR3 length: 13; CDR3 protein: CASSSQGGTEAFF; CDR3 DNA: TGCGCCAGCAGCTCGCAGGGGGGCACTGAAGCTTTCTTT
clone size: once; D gene: NA; J gene: TRBJ1-2; V gene: TRBV24-1; CDR3 length: 13; CDR3 protein: CATSDPQGYGYTF; CDR3 DNA: TGTGCCACCAGTGACCCTCAGGGATATGGCTACACCTTC
clone size: NA; D gene: TRBD2; J gene: TRBJ2-3; V gene: TRBV7-2; CDR3 length: 12; CDR3 protein: CASSFPGTTCDF; CDR3 DNA: TGTGCCAGCAGCTTTCCCGGGACTACGTGTGATTTT
clone size: NA; D gene: TRBD1; J gene: TRBJ1-1; V gene: TRBV5-4; CDR3 length: 16; CDR3 protein: CASTQGQGAMGTEAFF; CDR3 DNA: TGTGCCAGCACCCAAGGACAGGGAGCAATGGGGACTGAAGCTTTCTTT
clone size: NA; D gene: NA; J gene: TRBJ2-3; V gene: TRBV7-2; CDR3 length: 16; CDR3 protein: CASRLEVARVTDTQYF; CDR3 DNA: TGTGCCAGCAGGTTAGAGGTCGCCAGGGTCACAGATACGCAGTATTTT
clone size: NA; D gene: NA; J gene: TRBJ1-5; V gene: TRBV19; CDR3 length: 13; CDR3 protein: CASSRQSNQPQHF; CDR3 DNA: TGTGCCAGTAGTCGTCAGAGCAATCAGCCCCAGCATTTT
clone size: NA; D gene: NA; J gene: TRBJ2-2; V gene: TRBV11-2; CDR3 length: 12; CDR3 protein: CASSRLAGELFF; CDR3 DNA: TGTGCCAGCAGCAGGCTGGCGGGGGAGCTGTTTTTT
clone size: once; D gene: TRBD1; J gene: TRBJ2-7; V gene: TRBV11-1; CDR3 length: 14; CDR3 protein: CASSRDSPSYEQYF; CDR3 DNA: TGTGCCAGCAGCCGGGACAGTCCCTCCTACGAGCAGTACTTC
clone size: once; D gene: NA; J gene: TRBJ2-2; V gene: TRBV10-3; CDR3 length: 12; CDR3 protein: CATSANTGELFF; CDR3 DNA: TGTGCCACCTCCGCGAACACCGGGGAGCTGTTTTTT
clone size: NA; D gene: TRBD1; J gene: TRBJ1-2; V gene: TRBV19; CDR3 length: 14; CDR3 protein: CASSWTGLNYGYTF; CDR3 DNA: TGTGCCAGTTCCTGGACAGGGTTGAACTATGGCTACACCTTC
clone size: NA; D gene: TRBD2; J gene: TRBJ2-3; V gene: TRBV5-1; CDR3 length: 16; CDR3 protein: CASSFGRDASTDTQYF; CDR3 DNA: TGCGCCAGCAGCTTTGGGAGGGACGCTAGCACAGATACGCAGTATTTT
clone size: once; D gene: NA; J gene: TRBJ1-3; V gene: TRBV30; CDR3 length: 11; CDR3 protein: CALGVGNTIYF; CDR3 DNA: TGTGCCTTGGGGGTCGGAAACACCATATATTTT